This T cell receptor (beta chain) came from a study of blood T cell repertoires in COVID-19. Study at large: Acute-phase and convalescent COVID-19 samples originated in the United States, Italy and Spain. PBMCs, B-cell-depleted T cells, or T cells provided the cDNA or gDNA that made up the material.

The germline V gene has CDR1 MDHEN and CDR2 SYDVKM. Trimming removed 7 bases from V and 5 bases from J, with 23 bases in between. This CDR3 is 16 amino acids long. Under the authors' procedure: Reference gene primer amplification gave estimated nucleated cell counts. Repertoires were generated with immunoSEQ multiplex PCR, while TCRdb's copy carries only in-frame clones and drops some. V, J and clone size are taken as reported in that table, and D and trimming were inferred from the DNA itself. The sample carries some 87,000 clones, under 85% recorded once. The J gene is TRBJ2-5, the V gene TRBV28; TRBD2 might be the D (7 bases). The sequence derives from a human donor in a cohort sampled during active COVID-19. The sample was peripheral blood. This CDR3 is CASTPTGWGGRETQYF. For the CDR3, the DNA is TGTGCCAGCACCCCAACCGGGTGGGGGGGCCGGGAGACCCAGTACTTC.